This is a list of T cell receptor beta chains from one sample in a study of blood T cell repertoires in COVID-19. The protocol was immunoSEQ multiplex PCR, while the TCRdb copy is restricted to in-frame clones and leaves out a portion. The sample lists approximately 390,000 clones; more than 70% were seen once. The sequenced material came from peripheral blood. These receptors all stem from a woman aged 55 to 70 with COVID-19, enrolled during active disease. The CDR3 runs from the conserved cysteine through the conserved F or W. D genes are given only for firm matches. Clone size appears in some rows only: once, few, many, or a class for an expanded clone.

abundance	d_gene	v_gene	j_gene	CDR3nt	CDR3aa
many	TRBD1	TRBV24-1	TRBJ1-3	TGTGCCACCAGTGAGTTGACAGGGTCTGGAAACACCATATATTTT	CATSELTGSGNTIYF
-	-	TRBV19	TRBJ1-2	TGTGCCAGTAGTATTTTGGCAGGTTATGGCTACACCTTC	CASSILAGYGYTF
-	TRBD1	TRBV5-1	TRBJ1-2	TGCGCCAGCAGCTTGGCCGGAGGGACAGGATCAGGCTACACCTTC	CASSLAGGTGSGYTF
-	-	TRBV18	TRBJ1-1	TGTGCCAGCTCACCAGGCCTGGGAGGCACTGAAGCTTTCTTT	CASSPGLGGTEAFF
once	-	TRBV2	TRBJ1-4	TGTGCCGGCAGTCAGCGGGAAAAACTGTTTTTT	CAGSQREKLFF
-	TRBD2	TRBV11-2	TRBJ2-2	TGTGCCAGCGGCGGGACTAGCACCGGGGAGCTGTTTTTT	CASGGTSTGELFF
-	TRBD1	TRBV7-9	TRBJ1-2	TGTGCCAGCAGCTGGGGACAGGGGGTTTCTGGCTACACCTTC	CASSWGQGVSGYTF
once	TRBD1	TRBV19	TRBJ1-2	TGTGCCAGTAGTGCGACAGGGCCACTCTATGGCTACACCTTC	CASSATGPLYGYTF
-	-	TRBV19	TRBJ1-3	TGTGCCAGTAAACTTGAGGCAATCTCTGGAAACACCATATATTTT	CASKLEAISGNTIYF
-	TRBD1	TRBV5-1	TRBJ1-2	TGCGCCAGCAGCTTGTTACAGGGGATCGGTGGCTACACCTTC	CASSLLQGIGGYTF
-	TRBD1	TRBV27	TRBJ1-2	TGTGCCAGCAGTCCCGGGACAGGGGGTGGCTACACCTTC	CASSPGTGGGYTF
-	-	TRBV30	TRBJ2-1	TGTGCCTGGTACCCCCTCAACATAAACAATGAGCAGTTCTTC	CAWYPLNINNEQFF
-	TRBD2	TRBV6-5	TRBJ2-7	TGTGCCAGCAGCCCGGGACTAGCGGGTTCTGAGCAGTACTTC	CASSPGLAGSEQYF
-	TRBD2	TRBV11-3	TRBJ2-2	TGTGCCAGCAGCCTAACGGGACTAGCGGCCGGGGAGCTGTTTTTT	CASSLTGLAAGELFF